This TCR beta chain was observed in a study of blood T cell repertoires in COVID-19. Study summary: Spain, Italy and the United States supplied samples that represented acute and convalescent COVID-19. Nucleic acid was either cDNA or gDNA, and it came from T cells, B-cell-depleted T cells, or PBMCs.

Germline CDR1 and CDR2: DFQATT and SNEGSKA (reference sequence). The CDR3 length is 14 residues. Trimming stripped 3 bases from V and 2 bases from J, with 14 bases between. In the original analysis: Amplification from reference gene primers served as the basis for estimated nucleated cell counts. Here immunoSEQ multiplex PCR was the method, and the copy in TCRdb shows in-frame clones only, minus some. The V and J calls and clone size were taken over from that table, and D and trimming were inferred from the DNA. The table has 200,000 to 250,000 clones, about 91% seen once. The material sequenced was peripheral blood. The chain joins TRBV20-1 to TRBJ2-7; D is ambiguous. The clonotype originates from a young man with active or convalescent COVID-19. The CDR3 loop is CSASKRVNTYEQYF. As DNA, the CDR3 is TGCAGTGCTAGTAAACGGGTTAACACCTACGAGCAGTACTTC.